The 22 T cell receptor beta chains reported below all come from one sample, sequenced in a study of cytomegalovirus exposure and HLA in healthy donors. The PCR was carried out with 60 Vbeta primers and 13 Jbeta primers. Some clones are missing from TCRdb's copy, which holds only in-frame ones; the method was immunoSEQ multiplex PCR. The profile shows 170,000 or so clones, around 75% of them singletons. The sequenced material came from PBMCs. The origin of the receptors is a male donor in good health and CMV-seronegative.

This clone was observed a few times. The chain carries TRBV27 and TRBJ2-3; 8 bases are shared with TRBD1. CDR1 and CDR2 (germline): MNHEY, SMNVEV (reference sequence). Trimming took 1 base from V and 5 from J; bases not matched to a gene: 8. The CDR3 totals 16 residues. The CDR3 DNA is TGTGCCAGCAGTTTATTTGGACAGGGAATTATAGATACGCAGTATTTT. It yields the protein CASSLFGQGIIDTQYF.

The rearrangement links TRBV30 to TRBJ2-7; a weak D match, TRBD2 (5 bases). The CDR3 runs 16 residues. V shed 1 base and J shed 0 bases, with 16 bases lying between them. Per germline, CDR1 GTSNPN and CDR2 SVGIG (reference sequence). CDR3 in amino acids: CAWSGAGRLYSYEQYF. The CDR3 DNA is TGTGCCTGGAGTGGGGCAGGAAGACTATACTCCTACGAGCAGTACTTC. The full variable domain, its missing parts supplied by reference TRBV30 and TRBJ2-7, is SQTIHQWPATLVQPVGSPLSLECTVEGTSNPNLYWYRQAAGRGLQLLFYSVGIGQISSEVPQNLSASRPQDRQFILSSKKLLLSDSGFYLCAWSGAGRLYSYEQYFGPGTRLTVT.

The CDR3 DNA sequence: TGTGCCAGCAGTTTTCTAGCGGATCTCTCCTACGAGCAGTACTTC. Translated, it gives CASSFLADLSYEQYF. The J gene is TRBJ2-7, the V gene TRBV28; the match to TRBD2 covers 7 bases. This CDR3 comprises 15 residues. In germline, CDR1 is MDHEN, CDR2 SYDVKM. After removal of 3 bases from V and 0 bases from J, the junction contained 5 bases not matched to a gene. Full variable domain (rest looked up from reference TRBV28 and TRBJ2-7): DVKVTQSSRYLVKRTGEKVFLECVQDMDHENMFWYRQDPGLGLRLIYFSYDVKMKEKGDIPEGYSVSREKKERFSLILESASTNQTSMYLCASSFLADLSYEQYFGPGTRLTVT.

The rearrangement uses TRBV7-4 and TRBJ2-1; TRBD2 aligns across 13 bases. From germline, CDR1 is SGHVT and CDR2 SQSDAQ. The J segment lost 8 bases and the V segment lost 6 bases, leaving 13 bases of the junction unmatched. The CDR3 length is 17 residues. CDR3 residues: CASSSSRTSGSYHEQFF. CDR3 DNA sequence: TGTGCCAGCAGTTCCTCCCGGACTAGCGGGAGTTACCATGAGCAGTTCTTC.

The chain couples TRBV4-1 to TRBJ2-1; tentatively, D is TRBD1 (6 bases). The CDR3 is 17 residues long. V was trimmed by 2 bases and J by 1 base, leaving 15 bases between them. Germline V CDR1 and CDR2: MGHRA, YSYEKL. The CDR3 region is CASSQTDRLPSYNEQFF. As DNA, the CDR3 is TGCGCCAGCAGCCAAACCGACAGGCTTCCTTCCTACAATGAGCAGTTCTTC.

In DNA, the CDR3 is TGTGCCAGCAGCGAACTCTTAGCCGGAGGCTACACCTTC. Translated: CASSELLAGGYTF. The gene calls are TRBV9 and TRBJ1-2, with D unresolved. CDR1 SGDLS and CDR2 YYNGEE come from the germline V gene. CDR3 length equals 13 residues. V gave up 3 bases and J gave up 8 bases, with 14 bases separating them.

J is TRBJ2-5 and V is TRBV7-9, with D possibly TRBD2 on 7 matching bases. The DNA end lines up better with TRBJ2-7; the J call may be wrong. Germline CDR1 is SEHNR and CDR2 is FQNEAQ (reference sequence). The CDR3 extends over 15 amino acids. The chain's CDR3 is CASSLVGGVIYEQYF. The CDR3 DNA sequence: TGTGCCAGCAGCTTAGTAGGGGGGGTGATCTACGAGCAGTACTTC.

The CDR3 here is CASSPQNNEQFF. Here the CDR3 DNA reads TGTGCCAGCTCACCTCAGAACAATGAGCAGTTCTTC. The J gene is TRBJ2-1, the V gene TRBV18; D not resolved. Deletions cut 3 bases from V and 5 bases from J, with 5 bases between. The germline V gene has CDR1 KGHSH and CDR2 LQKENI. CDR3 length: 12 amino acids.

This rearrangement joins TRBV5-1 to TRBJ2-3, with 9 bases matching TRBD1. The CDR3 consists of 18 residues. The junction had 12 bases not matched to a gene; V was cut back by 4 bases and J by 0 bases. From germline, CDR1 is SGHRS and CDR2 YFSETQ. Written as DNA, the CDR3 is TGCGCCAGCAGCCGTGGGGACAGGGAAAATGCTAGCACAGATACGCAGTATTTT. Translating gives CASSRGDRENASTDTQYF.

This clone came up a few times. The V gene is TRBV7-3, the J gene TRBJ1-3, with TRBD1 as a possible D gene (5 bases). The germline V gene encodes CDR1 SGHTA and CDR2 FQGTGA. Trimming removed 1 base from V and 3 bases from J, with 10 bases in between. The length of the CDR3 is 15 residues. The CDR3 bases are TGTGCCAGCAGCTTAAATCAGGGAGGTGGAAACACCATATATTTT. It is translated as CASSLNQGGGNTIYF.

The chain recombines TRBV30 with TRBJ1-2, with a possible D match to TRBD1 (5 bases). Germline CDR1 GTSNPN, CDR2 SVGIG (reference sequence). The CDR3 consists of 12 residues. The V and J ends lost 2 bases and 4 bases respectively, with 8 bases between them. Here the CDR3 DNA reads TGTGCCTGGAGTACGGGGGGCTATGGCTACACCTTC. Encoded protein: CAWSTGGYGYTF.

The V call is TRBV28, the J call TRBJ2-3, with D maybe TRBD1 (5 bases). V was shortened by 2 bases and J by 2 bases, with 11 bases between the two germline ends. The CDR3 is made up of 15 amino acids. Germline V gene lookup returns CDR1 MDHEN and CDR2 SYDVKM. The CDR3 spells CASSLTGTPTDTQYF. CDR3 nucleotide sequence: TGTGCCAGCAGTTTAACAGGTACCCCCACAGATACGCAGTATTTT.

The chain carries TRBV7-2 and TRBJ2-3; D may be TRBD2 (6 bases). The CDR3 sequence is 14 residues long. V gave up 6 bases and J gave up 0 bases, with 10 bases separating them. Germline values: CDR1 SGHTA, CDR2 FQGNSA. Here the CDR3 reads CASSWRDSTDTQYF. The CDR3 DNA reads as TGTGCCAGCAGTTGGAGGGACAGCACAGATACGCAGTATTTT. The full variable domain, in which reference TRBV7-2 and TRBJ2-3 provide the parts outside the CDR3, is GAGVSQSPSNKVTEKGKDVELRCDPISGHTALYWYRQSLGQGLEFLIYFQGNSAPDKSGLPSDRFSAERTGGSVSTLTIQRTQQEDSAVYLCASSWRDSTDTQYFGPGTRLTVL.

The rearrangement uses TRBV10-3 and TRBJ2-3, with D perhaps matching TRBD2 (6 bases). Germline V CDR1 and CDR2: ENHRY, SYGVKD. With 11 bases removed from V and 4 bases from J, the gap between germline ends came to 13 bases. This CDR3 has 12 residues. The CDR3 DNA reads TGTGCCCTCCGGGGGACGTCAGATACGCAGTATTTT. Its translation: CALRGTSDTQYF.

This chain links TRBV16 with TRBJ2-3, with 9 bases matching TRBD1. V lost 4 bases to trimming and J lost 11 bases; unmatched junction nucleotides: 10. CDR1 and CDR2 from the germline V gene are KGHSY and FQNENV. The CDR3 runs 14 residues. DNA of the CDR3: TGTGCCAGCAGCCCGTCCCGGGACAGGGATGAGCAGTATTTT. It yields the protein CASSPSRDRDEQYF.

The chain links TRBV4-3 to TRBJ2-1; 7 nucleotides line up with TRBD2. The CDR3 is 13 amino acids. Germline V gives CDR1 LGHNA, CDR2 YSLEER. V trimming: 2 bases; J trimming: 5 bases; junction bases outside the gene matches: 0. The CDR3 loop reads CASSQSGNNEQFF. CDR3 DNA: TGCGCCAGCAGCCAAAGCGGGAACAATGAGCAGTTCTTC.

The rearrangement uses TRBV5-1 and TRBJ2-1; TRBD2 matches at 8 bases. Per germline, CDR1 SGHRS and CDR2 YFSETQ. V was pared by 0 bases and J by 8 bases, with 7 bases of the junction left unmatched. The CDR3 consists of 15 residues. In DNA form, the CDR3 reads TGCGCCAGCAGCTTGGTATACACCGGGGGGGATGAGCAGTTCTTC. This encodes CASSLVYTGGDEQFF.

The chain joins TRBV5-1 to TRBJ1-5, with 7 bases fitting TRBD1. V lost 1 base to trimming and J lost 4 bases; unmatched junction nucleotides: 5. This CDR3 is built from 15 residues. CDR1 is SGHRS and CDR2 is YFSETQ in the germline V gene. CDR3: CASSLMTGRNQPQHF. CDR3 nucleotides: TGCGCCAGCAGCTTGATGACAGGGAGAAATCAGCCCCAGCATTTT.

Of note for this clone: The junction does not match germline at one end; this may be a read error. V and J are TRBV30 and TRBJ1-2, with D hard to call. The CDR3 sequence is 14 residues long. Per germline, CDR1 GTSNPN and CDR2 SVGIG (reference sequence). The chain's CDR3 is CAWSGQHRNYGCTF. The CDR3, as DNA: TGTGCCTGGAGTGGCCAGCACCGTAACTATGGCTGCACCTTC.

The V and J genes are TRBV4-3 and TRBJ2-1; perhaps TRBD1 as D (6 bases). V shed 6 bases and J shed 0 bases, with 12 bases lying between them. From germline, CDR1 is LGHNA and CDR2 YSLEER. The CDR3 covers 15 residues. The CDR3 region is CASRPGHHSYNEQFF. The CDR3 DNA reads TGCGCCAGCAGGCCGGGACACCACTCCTACAATGAGCAGTTCTTC.

J is TRBJ2-5 and V is TRBV11-2, with D possibly being TRBD1 (5 bases). From germline, CDR1 is SGHAT and CDR2 FQNNGV. The CDR3 has 14 residues. The V gene lost 5 bases and the J gene lost 2 bases, with 12 bases spanning the gap. The CDR3 nucleotides read TGTGCCAGCAGCCTGGGCAGGGCTCAAGAGACCCAGTACTTC. This codes for CASSLGRAQETQYF.

V usage is TRBV28 and J usage is TRBJ2-2, with a weak D call TRBD2 (5 bases). The CDR3 is 16 amino acids. CDR1 is MDHEN, CDR2 SYDVKM, per germline. The V end was cut by 5 bases, the J end by 0 bases, with 13 bases between. The CDR3 DNA follows: TGTGCCAGCAGTCCCGTGCGGGCCTCGAACACCGGGGAGCTGTTTTTT. The encoded protein is CASSPVRASNTGELFF.